The 24 T cell receptor beta chains below all came from one sample that was sequenced in a study of blood T cell repertoires in COVID-19. This table comes from immunoSEQ multiplex PCR, and its TCRdb copy is limited to in-frame clones, with some not included. The sample includes about 120,000 clones, roughly 90% seen only once; the top ten take approximately 1%. The source material was peripheral blood. The origin of the receptors is a woman of 80 years or more with acute or convalescent COVID-19.

This chain connects TRBV6-2 or TRBV6-3 to TRBJ2-7; 9 bases map to TRBD2. The CDR3 is 15 amino acids. J was trimmed by 3 bases and V by 3 bases; bases with no gene match: 6. Germline CDR1 MNHEY, CDR2 SVGEGT. DNA of the CDR3: TGTGCCAGCAGTTATCCTGCTAGCGGGAACTACGAGCAGTACTTC. Its protein product is CASSYPASGNYEQYF.

The chain couples TRBV7-2 to TRBJ1-2; TRBD1 aligns across 8 bases. The germline V gene encodes CDR1 SGHTA and CDR2 FQGNSA. This CDR3 contains 13 residues. The V segment lost 2 bases and the J segment 7 bases; nucleotides outside the gene matches: 3. CDR3 coding DNA: TGTGCCAGCAGCTTATTTCAGGGGGCTGGCTACACCTTC. Protein sequence: CASSLFQGAGYTF.

The rearrangement uses TRBV7-9 and TRBJ2-3, with D possibly TRBD2 on 7 matching bases. Per the germline V gene, CDR1 is SEHNR and CDR2 is FQNEAQ (reference sequence). CDR3 size: 15 residues. V lost 1 base to trimming and J lost 2 bases, with 10 bases between them. For the CDR3, the DNA is TGTGCCAGCAGCTTAGGAGGGGGGGTCACAGATACGCAGTATTTT. Its translation: CASSLGGGVTDTQYF.

The chain uses TRBV6-5 and TRBJ1-2; 7 nucleotides align to TRBD1. Per germline, CDR1 MNHEY and CDR2 SVGAGI. Trimming at V came to 6 bases and at J to 8 bases, leaving 9 bases not matched to a gene. The CDR3 loop spans 13 amino acids. CDR3 sequence reads: CASRTTGSEGYTF. Here the CDR3 DNA reads TGTGCCAGCAGGACGACAGGGTCGGAGGGCTACACCTTC.

The chain joins TRBV9 to TRBJ2-7; D perhaps matches TRBD1 (5 bases). The germline gives CDR1 SGDLS, CDR2 YYNGEE. The CDR3 spans 14 residues. Deletions cut 3 bases from V and 5 bases from J, with 15 bases between. CDR3 sequence reads: CASSGAPFRDEQYF. The CDR3 DNA follows: TGTGCCAGCAGCGGGGCCCCCTTCAGGGACGAGCAGTACTTC.

This sequence joins TRBV11-2 and TRBJ1-2, with D possibly TRBD1 on 5 matching bases. V lost 5 bases, J lost 7 bases, and 14 bases lay in between. The CDR3 runs to 13 residues. Germline V gene lookup returns CDR1 SGHAT and CDR2 FQNNGV. The CDR3 bases are TGTGCCAGCAGCCCACTCAGGGTGCGTGGCTACACCTTC. Its protein product is CASSPLRVRGYTF.

CDR3 residues: CASSFYSGSSGNTIYF. In DNA, the CDR3 is TGTGCCAGCAGTTTTTACTCGGGATCTTCTGGAAACACCATATATTTT. This chain connects TRBV25-1 to TRBJ1-3; D ambiguous. Germline lookup yields CDR1 MGHDK and CDR2 SYGVNS. This CDR3 region has 16 residues. V was trimmed by 5 bases and J by 1 base, leaving 15 bases between them.

V and J are TRBV19 and TRBJ1-4, with D perhaps TRBD1 (5 bases). From germline, CDR1 is LNHDA and CDR2 SQIVND (reference sequence). The V gene lost 4 bases and the J gene lost 4 bases, with 7 bases spanning the gap. The CDR3 loop spans 13 amino acids. The CDR3 DNA reads TGTGCCAGTAGTAGACAGCTTAATGAAAAACTGTTTTTT. This translates into CASSRQLNEKLFF.

This chain links TRBV28 with TRBJ2-1; 9 bases are shared with TRBD2. Trimming at V came to 8 bases and at J to 7 bases, leaving 12 bases not matched to a gene. Germline CDR1 MDHEN, CDR2 SYDVKM. CDR3 length: 15 amino acids. The CDR3 DNA reads TGTGCCAGCCGAGGGTCCGCGGGGGGGTTTAATGAGCAGTTCTTC. Its protein product is CASRGSAGGFNEQFF.

The chain is built from TRBV6-2 or TRBV6-3 and TRBJ2-2, with 7 nucleotides matching TRBD1. The length of the CDR3 is 13 residues. CDR1 and CDR2 from the germline V gene are MNHEY and SVGEGT. The junction had 6 bases not matched to a gene; V was cut back by 5 bases and J by 9 bases. In DNA, the CDR3 is TGTGCCAGCAGTCGAACAGGGGTCAGGGAGCTGTTTTTT. The encoded protein is CASSRTGVRELFF.

The chain links TRBV11-2 to TRBJ2-4; 8 bases map to TRBD2. The CDR3 covers 15 residues. CDR1 is SGHAT, CDR2 FQNNGV, per germline. V was clipped by 5 bases and J by 8 bases; unmatched bases: 11. The CDR3 protein is CASSTARGGRDIQYF. In DNA, the CDR3 is TGTGCCAGCAGCACAGCCCGGGGGGGAAGGGACATTCAGTACTTC.

The chain is built from TRBV5-1 and TRBJ1-3, with D possibly being TRBD1 (5 bases). With 0 bases removed from V and 2 bases from J, the gap between germline ends came to 9 bases. CDR1 SGHRS and CDR2 YFSETQ come from the germline V gene. This CDR3 comprises 15 residues. The CDR3 loop is CASSLEGAPGNTIYF. The DNA for the CDR3 is TGCGCCAGCAGCTTGGAAGGGGCGCCTGGAAACACCATATATTTT.

The chain joins TRBV27 to TRBJ2-7; 7 nucleotides match TRBD1. Germline V lookup: CDR1 MNHEY, CDR2 SMNVEV (reference sequence). V lost 5 bases, J lost 2 bases, and 9 bases stayed unmatched. CDR3 size: 15 residues. Here the CDR3 DNA reads TGTGCCAGCAGTCTCCGACCGGGACAGACCTACGAGCAGTACTTC. Residues: CASSLRPGQTYEQYF.

The V and J genes are TRBV7-9 and TRBJ1-6; D might be TRBD1 (5 bases). Germline CDR1 is SEHNR and CDR2 is FQNEAQ (reference sequence). This CDR3 comprises 15 residues. V was trimmed by 7 bases and J by 7 bases, leaving 17 bases between them. Written as DNA, the CDR3 is TGTGCCAGCACCCCGATGGGGGAGGGGAATTCACCCCTCCACTTT. This translates into CASTPMGEGNSPLHF.

The chain links TRBV6-6 to TRBJ1-1; TRBD1 matches 7 bases. This CDR3 contains 14 residues. The V gene end was trimmed by 4 bases and the J gene end by 5 bases; junction bases not matched to a gene: 7. Germline V gene sequence: CDR1 MNHNY, CDR2 SVGAGI (reference sequence). This CDR3 is CASSSPGTETEAFF. The DNA for the CDR3 is TGTGCCAGCAGTTCACCCGGGACAGAGACTGAAGCTTTCTTT.

The chain couples TRBV19 to TRBJ1-2; 9 nucleotides align to TRBD1. Trimming removed 5 bases from V and 7 bases from J; junction bases left unmatched: 5. CDR3 length: 13 amino acids. Germline values: CDR1 LNHDA, CDR2 SQIVND (reference sequence). The DNA for the CDR3 is TGTGCCAGTAGTCAACAGGGGGCGGGTGGCTACACCTTC. It encodes CASSQQGAGGYTF.

The chain employs TRBV18 and TRBJ2-2; TRBD1 matches at 9 bases. Trimming cost V 6 bases and J 7 bases; bases outside gene matches: 12. The CDR3 loop spans 16 amino acids. Per the germline V gene, CDR1 is KGHSH and CDR2 is LQKENI. The CDR3 spells CASSQGNRGRVGELFF. The CDR3 DNA reads TGTGCCAGCTCCCAAGGGAACAGGGGGCGCGTCGGGGAGCTGTTTTTT.

DNA of the CDR3: TGCGCCAGCGCTAGCGGGGGAAGAGAGACCCAGTACTTC. Translated: CASASGGRETQYF. The gene calls are TRBV5-1 and TRBJ2-5, with TRBD2 matching 10 bases. Per germline, CDR1 SGHRS and CDR2 YFSETQ. This CDR3 spans 13 amino acids. Trimming removed 7 bases from V and 4 bases from J; junction bases left unmatched: 4.

V gene TRBV4-3 combines with J gene TRBJ1-5; D gene unclear. V was clipped by 6 bases and J by 7 bases, with 13 bases between them. CDR3 length: 13 amino acids. The germline V gene encodes CDR1 LGHNA and CDR2 YSLEER. CDR3 residues: CASSRDSGQPQHF. In DNA, the CDR3 is TGCGCCAGCAGTCGGGATTCTGGCCAGCCCCAGCATTTT.

This chain uses TRBV14 with TRBJ1-4, with 10 bases lining up with TRBD1. Germline lookup yields CDR1 SGHDN and CDR2 FVKESK. The CDR3 is made up of 16 amino acids. The junction had 10 bases not matched to a gene; V was cut back by 5 bases and J by 7 bases. The CDR3 DNA reads TGTGCCAGCAGCGTTCTAAGGACAGGGGGTTCTGAAAAACTGTTTTTT. Translated: CASSVLRTGGSEKLFF.

V and J are TRBV2 and TRBJ1-1; D unresolved. The CDR3 extends over 14 amino acids. CDR1 is SNHLY, CDR2 FYNNEI, per germline. Trimming took 6 bases from V and 1 from J, leaving 12 bases between them. For the CDR3, the DNA is TGTGCCAGCAGGGGTCCGGGGAGGAACACTGAAGCTTTCTTT. Translated, it gives CASRGPGRNTEAFF.

The chain carries TRBV5-5 and TRBJ2-5; D perhaps matches TRBD2 (6 bases). V was trimmed by 2 bases and J by 1 base, leaving 15 bases between them. Germline CDR1 and CDR2: SGHKS and YYEKEE (reference sequence). The CDR3 sequence is 16 residues long. The CDR3 nucleotides are TGTGCCAGCAGCTTTTTCCACCTAGCGATCCAAGAGACCCAGTACTTC. It is translated as CASSFFHLAIQETQYF.

This clone was seen only once. The chain links TRBV27 to TRBJ2-7; maybe TRBD2 (5 bases). The V gene's germline CDR1 is MNHEY and CDR2 SMNVEV (reference sequence). The CDR3 totals 15 residues. V lost 3 bases, J lost 2 bases, and 14 bases lay in between. CDR3 loop: CASSFGERATYEQYF. The CDR3 nucleotides read TGTGCCAGCAGTTTCGGGGAGAGGGCCACCTACGAGCAGTACTTC.

The V gene is TRBV3-1 (or the pseudogene TRBV3-2), the J gene TRBJ1-1; a weak D match, TRBD1 (5 bases). The germline CDR1 and CDR2 sequences are LGHDT and YNNKEL (reference sequence). The length of the CDR3 is 14 residues. Trimming shortened V by 1 base and J by 0 bases, and 6 bases separated the two germline ends. This CDR3 reads CASSQGTLNTEAFF. CDR3 nucleotides: TGTGCCAGCAGCCAAGGGACACTGAACACTGAAGCTTTCTTT.